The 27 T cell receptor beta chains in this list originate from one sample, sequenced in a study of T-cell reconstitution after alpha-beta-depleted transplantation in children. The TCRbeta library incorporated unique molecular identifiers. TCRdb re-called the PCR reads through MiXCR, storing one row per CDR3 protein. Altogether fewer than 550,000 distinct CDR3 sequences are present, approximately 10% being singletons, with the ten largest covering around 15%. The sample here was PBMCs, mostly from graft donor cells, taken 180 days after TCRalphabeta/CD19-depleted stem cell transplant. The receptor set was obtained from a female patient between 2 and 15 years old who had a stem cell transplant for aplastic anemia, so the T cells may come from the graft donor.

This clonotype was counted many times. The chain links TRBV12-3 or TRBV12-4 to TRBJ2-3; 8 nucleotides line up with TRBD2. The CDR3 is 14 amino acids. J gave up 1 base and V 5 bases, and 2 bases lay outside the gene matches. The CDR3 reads CASSPTSGTDTQYF. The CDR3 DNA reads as TGTGCCAGCAGTCCGACTAGCGGCACAGATACGCAGTATTTT.

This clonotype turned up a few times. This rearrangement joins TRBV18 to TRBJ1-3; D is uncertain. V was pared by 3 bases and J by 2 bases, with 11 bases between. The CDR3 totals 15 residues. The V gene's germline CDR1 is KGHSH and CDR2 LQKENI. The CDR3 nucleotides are TGTGCCAGCTCACCGGTACACCCGCCTGGAAACACCATATATTTT. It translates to CASSPVHPPGNTIYF.

The CDR3 reads CSVLLAAVSSYEQYF. The CDR3, as DNA: TGCAGCGTTTTATTGGCGGCGGTGAGCTCCTACGAGCAGTACTTC. The chain links TRBV29-1 to TRBJ2-7, with D unclear. With 5 bases removed from V and 0 bases from J, the gap between germline ends came to 17 bases. The CDR3 runs 15 residues. CDR1 and CDR2 from the germline V gene are SQVTM and ANQGSEA.

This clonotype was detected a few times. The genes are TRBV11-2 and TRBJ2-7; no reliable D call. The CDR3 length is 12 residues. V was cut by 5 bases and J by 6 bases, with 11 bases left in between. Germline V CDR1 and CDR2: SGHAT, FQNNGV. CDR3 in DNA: TGTGCCAGCAGCCCAGTGATGAGCGAGCAGTACGTC. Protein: CASSPVMSEQYV.

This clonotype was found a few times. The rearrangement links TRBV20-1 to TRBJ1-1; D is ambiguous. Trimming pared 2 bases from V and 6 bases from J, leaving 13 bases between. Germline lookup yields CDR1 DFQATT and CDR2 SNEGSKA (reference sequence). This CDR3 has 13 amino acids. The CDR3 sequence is CSARPQLGPEAFF. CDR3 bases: TGCAGTGCTAGACCCCAGTTGGGCCCTGAAGCTTTCTTT.

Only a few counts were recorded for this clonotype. CDR3 amino acids: CASSLGKKNTGELFF. CDR3 nucleotide sequence: TGCGCCAGCAGCTTGGGGAAGAAGAACACCGGGGAGCTGTTTTTT. V gene TRBV5-1 combines with J gene TRBJ2-2; D ambiguous. The CDR3 contains 15 residues. Trimming cost V 0 bases and J 1 base, with 7 bases left between them. Per germline, CDR1 SGHRS and CDR2 YFSETQ.

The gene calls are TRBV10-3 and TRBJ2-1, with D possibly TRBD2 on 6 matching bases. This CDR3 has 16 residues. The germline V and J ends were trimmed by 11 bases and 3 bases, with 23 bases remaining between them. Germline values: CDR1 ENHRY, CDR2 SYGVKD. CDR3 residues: CAASGGRENFYNEQFF. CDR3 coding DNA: TGTGCCGCATCTGGTGGACGGGAGAACTTCTACAATGAGCAGTTCTTC.

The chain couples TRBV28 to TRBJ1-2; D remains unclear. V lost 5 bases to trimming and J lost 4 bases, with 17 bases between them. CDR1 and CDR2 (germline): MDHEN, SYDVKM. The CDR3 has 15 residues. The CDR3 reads CASSPRSTLVYGYTF. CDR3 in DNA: TGTGCCAGCAGTCCTCGATCAACGCTAGTCTATGGCTACACCTTC.

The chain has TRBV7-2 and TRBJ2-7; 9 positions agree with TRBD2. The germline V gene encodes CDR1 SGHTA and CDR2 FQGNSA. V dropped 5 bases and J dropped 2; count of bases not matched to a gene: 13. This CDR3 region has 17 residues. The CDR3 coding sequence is TGTGCCAGCAGCCCCTGGCCGGAGGCGGGAGGGACCTACGAGCAGTACTTC. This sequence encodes CASSPWPEAGGTYEQYF.

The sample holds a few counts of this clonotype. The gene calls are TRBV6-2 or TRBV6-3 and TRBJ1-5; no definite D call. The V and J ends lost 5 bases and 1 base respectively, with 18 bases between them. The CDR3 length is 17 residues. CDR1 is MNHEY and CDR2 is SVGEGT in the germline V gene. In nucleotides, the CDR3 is TGTGCCAGCAGTAGAATTGGCAGCTCGGGAAGCAATCAGCCCCAGCATTTT. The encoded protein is CASSRIGSSGSNQPQHF.

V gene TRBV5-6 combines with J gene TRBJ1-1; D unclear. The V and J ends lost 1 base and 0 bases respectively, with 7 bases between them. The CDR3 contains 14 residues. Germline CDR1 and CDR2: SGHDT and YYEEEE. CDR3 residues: CASSLKQMNTEAFF. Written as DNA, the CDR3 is TGTGCCAGCAGCTTGAAACAGATGAACACTGAAGCTTTCTTT.

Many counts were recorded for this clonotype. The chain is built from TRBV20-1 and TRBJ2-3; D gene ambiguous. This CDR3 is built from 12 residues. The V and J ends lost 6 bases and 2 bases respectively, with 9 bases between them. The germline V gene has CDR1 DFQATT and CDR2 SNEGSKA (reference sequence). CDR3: CSARTPTDTQYF. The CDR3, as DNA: TGCAGTGCCCGGACCCCCACAGATACGCAGTATTTT.

This chain's CDR3 is CASSRAGAYNEQFF. The CDR3 DNA follows: TGTGCCAGCAGTCGAGCGGGTGCCTACAATGAGCAGTTCTTC. This chain uses TRBV27 with TRBJ2-1; perhaps TRBD2 as D (6 bases). The ends were cut back, 5 bases at V and 2 bases at J, with 10 bases in the middle. The CDR3 runs to 14 residues. CDR1 is MNHEY, CDR2 SMNVEV, per germline (reference sequence).

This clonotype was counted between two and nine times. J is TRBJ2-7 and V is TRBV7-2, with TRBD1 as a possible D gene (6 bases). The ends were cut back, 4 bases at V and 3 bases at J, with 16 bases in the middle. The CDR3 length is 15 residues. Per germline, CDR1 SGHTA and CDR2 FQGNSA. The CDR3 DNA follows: TGTGCCAGCAGCTCCCAGGGGATTCTGTTCTACGAGCAGTACTTC. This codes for CASSSQGILFYEQYF.

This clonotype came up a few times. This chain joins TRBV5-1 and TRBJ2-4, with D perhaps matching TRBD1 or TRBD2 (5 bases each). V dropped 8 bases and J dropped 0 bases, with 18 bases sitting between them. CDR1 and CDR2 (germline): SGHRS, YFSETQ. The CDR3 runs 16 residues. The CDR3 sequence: CASGRGEFLAKNIQYF. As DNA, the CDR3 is TGCGCCAGTGGACGGGGCGAGTTTCTAGCCAAAAACATTCAGTACTTC.

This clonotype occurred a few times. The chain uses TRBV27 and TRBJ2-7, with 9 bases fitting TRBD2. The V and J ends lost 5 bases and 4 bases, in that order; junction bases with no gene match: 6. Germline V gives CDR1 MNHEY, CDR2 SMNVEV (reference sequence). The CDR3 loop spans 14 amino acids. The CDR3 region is CASSISGRGYEQYF. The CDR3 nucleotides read TGTGCCAGCAGTATTAGCGGGAGAGGGTACGAGCAGTACTTC.

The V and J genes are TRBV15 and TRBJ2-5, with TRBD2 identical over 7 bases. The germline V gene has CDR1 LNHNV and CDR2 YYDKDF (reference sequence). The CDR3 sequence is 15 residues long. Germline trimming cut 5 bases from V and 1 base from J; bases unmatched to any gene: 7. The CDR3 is CATSRARTSQETQYF. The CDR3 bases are TGTGCCACCAGCCGAGCCCGGACTAGCCAAGAGACCCAGTACTTC.

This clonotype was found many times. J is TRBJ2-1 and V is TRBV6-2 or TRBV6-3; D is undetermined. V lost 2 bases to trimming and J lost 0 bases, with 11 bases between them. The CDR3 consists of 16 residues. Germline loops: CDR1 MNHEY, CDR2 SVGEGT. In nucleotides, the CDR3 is TGTGCCAGCAGTTACCGGCGGTCCAGCTCCTACAATGAGCAGTTCTTC. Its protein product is CASSYRRSSSYNEQFF.

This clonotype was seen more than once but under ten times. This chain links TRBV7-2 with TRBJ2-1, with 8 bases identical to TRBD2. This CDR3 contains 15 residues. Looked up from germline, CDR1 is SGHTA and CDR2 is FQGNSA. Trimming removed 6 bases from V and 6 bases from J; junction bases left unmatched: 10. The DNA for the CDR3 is TGTGCCAGCAGGCCCGGGACTAGGGCGCTCAATGAGCAGTTCTTC. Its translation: CASRPGTRALNEQFF.

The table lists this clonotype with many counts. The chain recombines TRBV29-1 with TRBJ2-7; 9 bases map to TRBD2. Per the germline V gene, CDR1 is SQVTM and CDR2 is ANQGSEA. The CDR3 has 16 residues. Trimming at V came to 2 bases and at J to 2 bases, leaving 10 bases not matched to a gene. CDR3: CSVEQGGSGRTYEQYF. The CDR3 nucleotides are TGCAGCGTTGAACAGGGTGGTAGCGGGAGAACCTACGAGCAGTACTTC.

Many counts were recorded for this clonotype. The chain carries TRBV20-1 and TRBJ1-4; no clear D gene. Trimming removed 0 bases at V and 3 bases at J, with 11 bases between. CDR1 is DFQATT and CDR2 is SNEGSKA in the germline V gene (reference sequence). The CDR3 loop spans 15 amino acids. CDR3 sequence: CSAREFDKANEKLFF. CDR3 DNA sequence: TGCAGTGCTAGAGAGTTCGACAAGGCTAATGAAAAACTGTTTTTT.

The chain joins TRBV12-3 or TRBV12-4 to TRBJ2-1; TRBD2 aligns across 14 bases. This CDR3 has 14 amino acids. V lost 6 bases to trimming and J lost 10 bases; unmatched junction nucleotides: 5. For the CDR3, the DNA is TGTGCCAGCAGGGGACTAGCGGGAGTGTCAGAGCAGTTCTTC. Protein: CASRGLAGVSEQFF.

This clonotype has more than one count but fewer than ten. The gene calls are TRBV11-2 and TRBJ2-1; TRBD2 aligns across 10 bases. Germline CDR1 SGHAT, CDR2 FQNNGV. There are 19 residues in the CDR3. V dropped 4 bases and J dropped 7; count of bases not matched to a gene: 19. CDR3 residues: CASSSGTSASFVVYNEQFF. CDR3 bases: TGTGCCAGCAGCTCCGGGACTAGCGCTTCATTTGTAGTTTATAATGAGCAGTTCTTC.

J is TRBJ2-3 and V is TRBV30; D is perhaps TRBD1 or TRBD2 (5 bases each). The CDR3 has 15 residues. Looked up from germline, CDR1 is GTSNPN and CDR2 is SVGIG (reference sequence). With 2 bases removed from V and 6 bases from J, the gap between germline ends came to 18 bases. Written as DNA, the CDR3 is TGTGCCTGGAGTCCCTGGGACGGCCACGGGGATACGCAGTATTTT. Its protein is CAWSPWDGHGDTQYF.

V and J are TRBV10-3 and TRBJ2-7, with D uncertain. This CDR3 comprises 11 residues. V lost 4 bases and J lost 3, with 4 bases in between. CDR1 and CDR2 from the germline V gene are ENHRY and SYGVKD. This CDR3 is CAISGGYEQYF. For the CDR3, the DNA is TGTGCCATCAGTGGCGGCTACGAGCAGTACTTC.

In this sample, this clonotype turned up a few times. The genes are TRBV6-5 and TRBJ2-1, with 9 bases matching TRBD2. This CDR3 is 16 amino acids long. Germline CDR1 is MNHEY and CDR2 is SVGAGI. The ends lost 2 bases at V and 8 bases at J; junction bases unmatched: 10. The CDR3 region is CASSYPGTSPAHEQFF. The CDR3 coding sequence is TGTGCCAGCAGTTACCCTGGGACTAGCCCGGCCCATGAGCAGTTCTTC.

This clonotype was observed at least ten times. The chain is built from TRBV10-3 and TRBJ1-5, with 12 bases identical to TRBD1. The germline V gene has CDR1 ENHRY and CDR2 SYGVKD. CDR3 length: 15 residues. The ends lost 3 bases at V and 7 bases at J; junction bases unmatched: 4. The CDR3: CAISDGTGGGQPQHF. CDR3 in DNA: TGTGCCATCAGTGACGGGACAGGGGGCGGACAGCCCCAGCATTTT.